The clone carrying this T cell receptor (beta chain) has a handful of counts. The antigen is unknown. The V end was cut by 4 bases, the J end by 7 bases, with 8 bases between. The CDR3 extends over 12 amino acids. Germline V gives CDR1 SGHVS, CDR2 FQNEAQ. All TCR cDNA molecules were individually tagged with a unique molecular identifier. MiXCR was run by TCRdb on the 5' RACE reads, yielding one entry per CDR3 protein. The table lists tens of thousands of distinct CDR3 sequences, 10% to 15% of them singletons. This sample is part of a study of spatial heterogeneity in lung cancer. About the research overall: The study consistently detected more beta-chain than alpha-chain sequences. The average count in raw reads for each unique TCR and UMI combination exceeded 9.5 appearances. Study-level results: Whereas they appeared in blood less at follow-up, ubiquitous expanded tumor TCRs appeared there more at resection.

Specified time point: sample taken at primary tumor resection. Extraction of whole RNA from tumor, nontumor lung or frozen PBMC preceded unsorted sequencing. The rearrangement links TRBV7-8 to TRBJ2-1, with D tentatively TRBD1 (6 bases). The source was PBMCs, collected at surgery. The origin of this receptor is a male donor with early-stage non-small cell lung cancer. The chain's CDR3 is CASSYRDNEQFF. The CDR3, as DNA: TGTGCCAGCAGCTACAGGGATAATGAGCAGTTCTTC.